This TCR beta chain was sequenced for a study of identical twins. Germline V gene sequence: CDR1 SEHNR, CDR2 FQNEAQ (reference sequence). V shed 1 base, J shed 11 bases, and the junction held 16 bases outside the gene matches. The CDR3 has 16 residues. Concerning this clonotype itself: The antigen is undetermined.

TCRdb re-called the 5' RACE reads with MiXCR, one entry per CDR3 protein. Altogether some 1,700,000 distinct CDR3 sequences are present, 25% to 35% being singletons, with the ten largest covering about 0.27%. Study-wide points: Beta out-of-frame sequences showed weaker excess twin sharing. Compared with models, monozygotic twins showed more out-of-frame TCR alpha sharing.

This rearrangement joins TRBV7-9 to TRBJ2-5; 7 bases are a match to TRBD2. Source material: cord blood. The sequence derives from a newborn girl in good health. The CDR3 coding sequence is TGTGCCAGCAGCTTAGTGGGGGGAGGGCACTCCAATGAGCAGTACTTC. It codes for CASSLVGGGHSNEQYF.